A single sample is the source of the 31 T cell receptor beta chains below, sequenced in a study of Graves' ophthalmopathy and Graves' hyperthyroidism. RNA transcripts were the template, and TCR beta CDR3 regions were amplified from them. Second-round multiplex PCR followed a first-round RT-PCR using HTBI primers. TCRdb used MiXCR to reprocess the multiplex PCR reads, holding one entry per CDR3 protein. The sample lists about 210,000 distinct CDR3 sequences; 25% to 35% were seen once. Material: peripheral blood. These receptors were collected from a man aged 50 to 60 with Graves' ophthalmopathy.

This clonotype was seen many times. This CDR3 reads CASSPGTEPYEQYF. Here the CDR3 DNA reads TGTGCCAGCAGCCCCGGGACGGAGCCCTACGAGCAGTACTTC. This chain joins TRBV12-3 or TRBV12-4 and TRBJ2-7; tentatively, D is TRBD1 or TRBD2 (5 bases each). Trimming took off 6 bases at V and 2 bases at J, with 14 bases between the two ends. This CDR3 region has 14 residues.

V usage is TRBV28 and J usage is TRBJ1-2, with D maybe TRBD1 (5 bases). CDR3 size: 15 residues. The V end lost 5 bases, the J end lost 0 bases, and 13 bases lay between the germline ends. Germline-derived CDR1 and CDR2 are MDHEN and SYDVKM. In DNA, the CDR3 is TGTGCCAGCAGTCCAACCGGGGACTCTAACTATGGCTACACCTTC. Translated, it gives CASSPTGDSNYGYTF.

This chain joins TRBV7-2 and TRBJ1-2, with D hard to call. The CDR3 loop spans 14 amino acids. V lost 6 bases and J 8 bases, leaving 19 bases between the germline ends. Germline V gene lookup returns CDR1 SGHTA and CDR2 FQGNSA. This chain's CDR3 is CASRPDGSMGGYTF. CDR3 sequence (DNA): TGTGCCAGCAGACCCGACGGCTCTATGGGGGGCTACACCTTC.

The rearrangement uses TRBV6-1 and TRBJ2-7; D might be TRBD1 (6 bases). Germline V gene data show CDR1 as MNHNS and CDR2 as SASEGT. The CDR3 length is 14 residues. V gave up 6 bases and J gave up 6 bases, with 18 bases separating them. For the CDR3, the DNA is TGTGCCAGCAGGTCGACACAGGGAAGCCCCGAGCAGTACTTC. Protein: CASRSTQGSPEQYF.

This clonotype was counted many times. V and J are TRBV15 and TRBJ1-6; tentative D call: TRBD1 (5 bases). The CDR3 length is 16 residues. The V end lost 0 bases, the J end lost 6 bases, and 12 bases lay between the germline ends. The V gene's germline CDR1 is LNHNV and CDR2 YYDKDF (reference sequence). In nucleotides, the CDR3 is TGTGCCACCAGCAGAGAAGTACAGGCCCTTAATTCACCCCTCCACTTT. Translation: CATSREVQALNSPLHF.

This clonotype was counted many times. The rearrangement links TRBV7-2 to TRBJ2-5; 8 nucleotides line up with TRBD1. J gave up 2 bases and V 5 bases, and 4 bases lay outside the gene matches. This CDR3 is built from 14 residues. The germline gives CDR1 SGHTA, CDR2 FQGNSA. The CDR3 DNA follows: TGTGCCAGCAGCCTGGACAGGGTTCAAGAGACCCAGTACTTC. This gives the protein CASSLDRVQETQYF.

This clonotype has a count of ten or more. The rearrangement uses TRBV6-2 or TRBV6-3 and TRBJ1-1; a weak D match, TRBD1 (5 bases). The CDR3 loop spans 14 amino acids. Germline lookup yields CDR1 MNHEY and CDR2 SVGEGT. V was trimmed by 6 bases and J by 5 bases, leaving 16 bases between them. CDR3 region: CASSNGVGETEAFF. The CDR3 DNA reads as TGTGCCAGCAGCAACGGGGTAGGGGAGACTGAAGCTTTCTTT.

This clonotype has at least ten counts. The CDR3 region is CASSQGYRQPQHF. The CDR3 DNA is TGTGCCAGCAGCCAAGGGTATCGTCAGCCCCAGCATTTT. The rearrangement joins TRBV14 to TRBJ1-5, with D unresolved. The germline V gene encodes CDR1 SGHDN and CDR2 FVKESK. The CDR3 extends over 13 amino acids. Deletions cut 1 base from V and 6 bases from J, with 7 bases between.

In its sample, this clonotype was seen many times. The chain has TRBV28 and TRBJ2-7; the D gene is possibly TRBD2 (6 bases). The germline gives CDR1 MDHEN, CDR2 SYDVKM. Trimming left V 5 bases short and J 3 bases short, with 8 bases between. CDR3 length: 12 residues. This CDR3 reads CASSRGSYEQYF. The CDR3 nucleotides are TGTGCCAGCAGTCGGGGGAGCTACGAGCAGTACTTC.

This clonotype showed up many times. The genes are TRBV11-2 and TRBJ2-4; TRBD1 matches 8 bases. This CDR3 spans 14 amino acids. The V and J ends lost 3 bases and 5 bases, in that order; junction bases with no gene match: 3. The germline V gene has CDR1 SGHAT and CDR2 FQNNGV. This CDR3 reads CASSLTTGENIQYF. The CDR3 DNA follows: TGTGCCAGCAGCTTGACGACAGGGGAAAACATTCAGTACTTC.

V usage is TRBV6-5 and J usage is TRBJ2-4; TRBD2 aligns across 9 bases. The DNA end is a closer match to TRBJ2-5, so the J assignment may be wrong. This CDR3 contains 15 residues. The germline gives CDR1 MNHEY, CDR2 SVGAGI. The CDR3 spells CASSYSVSGGETQYF. For the CDR3, the DNA is TGTGCCAGCAGTTACTCGGTTAGCGGGGGAGAGACCCAGTACTTC.

V and J are TRBV12-3 or TRBV12-4 and TRBJ2-5, with 13 bases lining up with TRBD2. This CDR3 is 18 amino acids long. Trimming cost V 5 bases and J 2 bases; bases outside gene matches: 11. CDR3 residues: CASSLRTSGRGNQETQYF. DNA for the CDR3: TGTGCCAGCAGTCTTAGGACTAGCGGGAGAGGAAATCAAGAGACCCAGTACTTC.

This clonotype was found a few times. An end of the junction differs from the germline gene, which may be a read error. V is TRBV6-5 and J is TRBJ2-4; D might be TRBD2 (6 bases). The CDR3 is 14 amino acids. Looked up from germline, CDR1 is MNHEY and CDR2 is SVGAGI. The DNA of the CDR3 is TGTGCTAGCAGTTACGTCAGCGGGCGGGACATTCAGTACTTC. Its protein product is CASSYVSGRDIQYF.

In this sample, this clonotype turned up many times. This chain joins TRBV15 and TRBJ1-1, with D unclear. The germline gives CDR1 LNHNV, CDR2 YYDKDF (reference sequence). This CDR3 is built from 15 residues. The V gene lost 0 bases and the J gene lost 2 bases, with 10 bases spanning the gap. DNA of the CDR3: TGTGCCACCAGCAGAGATAAGGGTCTTAACACTGAAGCTTTCTTT. Translation gives CATSRDKGLNTEAFF.

This clonotype was seen repeatedly, ten times or more. The chain has TRBV19 and TRBJ1-1; possible D gene TRBD1, 5 bases. Trimming took 4 bases from V and 8 from J, leaving 20 bases between them. Per the germline V gene, CDR1 is LNHDA and CDR2 is SQIVND (reference sequence). This CDR3 spans 15 amino acids. The CDR3 sequence is CASSRTIALSSEAFF. The CDR3 DNA follows: TGTGCCAGTAGTAGGACAATCGCCCTTTCGTCCGAAGCTTTCTTT.

This clonotype was counted many times. The chain employs TRBV6-1 and TRBJ2-2; D is unresolved. The CDR3 length is 11 residues. V shed 8 bases and J shed 4 bases, with 5 bases lying between them. Germline V gene sequence: CDR1 MNHNS, CDR2 SASEGT. The DNA for the CDR3 is TGTGCCAGCGGCTCCACCGGGGAGCTGTTTTTT. Residues: CASGSTGELFF.

J is TRBJ1-5 and V is TRBV28; D remains ambiguous. Looked up from germline, CDR1 is MDHEN and CDR2 is SYDVKM. The CDR3 spans 14 residues. V was clipped by 8 bases and J by 4 bases, with 15 bases between them. The CDR3 is CASGLVQGNQPQHF. CDR3 nucleotides: TGTGCCAGCGGGCTTGTACAAGGGAATCAGCCCCAGCATTTT.

This clonotype was seen many times. With a much larger clone just one base away, this may be a read error. The rearrangement links TRBV6-1 to TRBJ2-2, with D perhaps matching TRBD1 or TRBD2 (5 bases each). The V end was cut by 8 bases, the J end by 1 base, with 11 bases between. Looked up from germline, CDR1 is MNHNS and CDR2 is SASEGT. CDR3 length: 14 amino acids. The CDR3 spells CASAGALNTGELFF. Here the CDR3 DNA reads TGTGCCAGCGCCGGGGCTCTGAACACCGGGGAGCTGTTTTTT.

Ten or more counts support this clonotype. This sequence joins TRBV19 and TRBJ1-5; TRBD1 agrees at 8 bases. This CDR3 is 15 amino acids long. With 0 bases clipped from V and 5 bases from J, the junction kept 3 bases outside the gene matches. Germline V gives CDR1 LNHDA, CDR2 SQIVND (reference sequence). CDR3 nucleotide sequence: TGTGCCAGTAGTATAGACAGGGGGCACGATCAGCCCCAGCATTTT. Translated: CASSIDRGHDQPQHF.

This clonotype appeared many times. The gene calls are TRBV5-1 and TRBJ2-5; 11 nucleotides align to TRBD2. Trimming cost V 6 bases and J 2 bases; bases outside gene matches: 9. Germline CDR1 SGHRS, CDR2 YFSETQ. The CDR3 runs to 16 residues. CDR3 sequence reads: CASNSGLAVQQETQYF. DNA of the CDR3: TGCGCCAGCAACTCGGGACTAGCGGTCCAACAAGAGACCCAGTACTTC. Full variable domain (remainder filled in from reference TRBV5-1 and TRBJ2-5): KAGVTQTPRYLIKTRGQQVTLSCSPISGHRSVSWYQQTPGQGLQFLFEYFSETQRNKGNFPGRFSGRQFSNSRSEMNVSTLELGDSALYLCASNSGLAVQQETQYFGPGTRLLVL.

This clonotype came up many times. The rearrangement joins TRBV24-1 to TRBJ2-2, with D possibly TRBD2 on 5 matching bases. V shed 9 bases and J shed 4 bases, with 20 bases lying between them. Germline CDR1 reads KGHDR; CDR2 reads SFDVKD. The CDR3 contains 16 residues. CDR3 sequence reads: CATESLRTPRTGELFF. The CDR3 DNA is TGTGCCACCGAGTCTCTACGGACTCCCCGCACCGGGGAGCTGTTTTTT.

The chain is built from TRBV28 and TRBJ1-2; D is possibly TRBD1 (6 bases). Germline V gene lookup returns CDR1 MDHEN and CDR2 SYDVKM. This CDR3 contains 15 residues. V was trimmed by 5 bases and J by 0 bases, leaving 13 bases between them. In DNA form, the CDR3 reads TGTGCCAGCAGTCCCCCTCGACAGGCTAACTATGGCTACACCTTC. The encoded protein is CASSPPRQANYGYTF.

This clonotype has a count of ten or more. The chain links TRBV7-2 to TRBJ2-5; no clear D gene. The germline CDR1 and CDR2 sequences are SGHTA and FQGNSA. The CDR3 has 13 amino acids. V lost 5 bases and J 4 bases, leaving 11 bases between the germline ends. The CDR3 loop reads CASSPPMGETQYF. Here the CDR3 DNA reads TGTGCCAGCAGCCCCCCGATGGGAGAGACCCAGTACTTC.

This clonotype was counted at least ten times. The rearrangement links TRBV12-3 or TRBV12-4 to TRBJ1-5, with D perhaps matching TRBD1 (5 bases). The V end was cut by 6 bases, the J end by 4 bases, with 13 bases between. The CDR3 runs 14 residues. The CDR3 nucleotides are TGTGCCAGCAGCCGCCAGACAGTTAATCAGCCCCAGCATTTT. Translating it yields CASSRQTVNQPQHF.

This clonotype was observed at least ten times. The rearrangement uses TRBV6-5 and TRBJ2-2, with 8 bases identical to TRBD1. Germline assignment: CDR1 MNHEY and CDR2 SVGAGI. J was trimmed by 4 bases and V by 8 bases; bases with no gene match: 6. This CDR3 contains 14 residues. CDR3 coding DNA: TGTGCCAGCCGTCAGGGGGCGGGCACCGGGGAGCTGTTTTTT. Protein product: CASRQGAGTGELFF.

The V call is TRBV19, the J call TRBJ1-5; D possibly corresponds to TRBD1 (5 bases). Deletions cut 10 bases from V and 0 bases from J, with 22 bases between. CDR1 is LNHDA, CDR2 SQIVND, per germline (reference sequence). The CDR3 loop spans 17 amino acids. The CDR3 protein is CATRGQGGWYSNQPQHF. CDR3 bases: TGTGCCACCCGAGGGCAGGGAGGCTGGTATAGCAATCAGCCCCAGCATTTT.

This chain links TRBV29-1 with TRBJ2-1; TRBD2 is a possible D gene (7 bases). Deletions cut 3 bases from V and 2 bases from J, with 14 bases between. The CDR3 spans 15 residues. Germline V lookup: CDR1 SQVTM, CDR2 ANQGSEA. CDR3 DNA: TGCAGCGTTGAGGGGGGGGCTAGCGCCTACAATGAGCAGTTCTTC. Translating it yields CSVEGGASAYNEQFF.

This clonotype was detected only a few times. This sequence joins TRBV11-2 and TRBJ2-4, with D uncertain. Germline V lookup: CDR1 SGHAT, CDR2 FQNNGV. V dropped 2 bases and J dropped 0 bases, with 5 bases sitting between them. CDR3 length equals 14 residues. The CDR3 loop reads CASSLPIAKNIQYF. In DNA form, the CDR3 reads TGTGCCAGCAGCTTACCCATAGCCAAAAACATTCAGTACTTC.

Many counts were recorded for this clonotype. The chain uses TRBV7-2 and TRBJ2-5; possible D gene TRBD2, 6 bases. Trimming took 1 base from V and 5 from J, leaving 20 bases between them. CDR3 length: 17 residues. Germline CDR1 SGHTA, CDR2 FQGNSA. The chain's CDR3 is CASSLGLATARRETQYF. DNA for the CDR3: TGTGCCAGCAGCTTAGGGCTAGCGACCGCGCGACGGGAGACCCAGTACTTC. Drawing the rest from reference TRBV7-2 and TRBJ2-5, the complete variable domain is GAGVSQSPSNKVTEKGKDVELRCDPISGHTALYWYRQSLGQGLEFLIYFQGNSAPDKSGLPSDRFSAERTGGSVSTLTIQRTQQEDSAVYLCASSLGLATARRETQYFGPGTRLLVL.

This clonotype has a count of ten or more. The genes are TRBV19 and TRBJ2-4; 7 bases are shared with TRBD1. CDR1 and CDR2 (germline): LNHDA, SQIVND (reference sequence). The CDR3 is 15 residues long. Germline trimming cut 8 bases from V and 0 bases from J; bases unmatched to any gene: 7. The chain's CDR3 is CASPCPGGAKNIQYF. CDR3 DNA: TGTGCCAGTCCATGTCCAGGGGGAGCCAAAAACATTCAGTACTTC.

Ten or more counts support this clonotype. This chain joins TRBV7-9 and TRBJ2-7, with unresolved D. Germline V CDR1 and CDR2: SEHNR, FQNEAQ (reference sequence). This CDR3 is 15 amino acids long. V lost 5 bases to trimming and J lost 0 bases, with 14 bases between them. CDR3 region: CASSGLDDLSYEQYF. CDR3 DNA sequence: TGTGCCAGCAGCGGCCTCGACGACCTCTCCTACGAGCAGTACTTC.